A single sample gave rise to the 16 T cell receptor beta chains below, sequenced in a study of blood T cell repertoires in COVID-19 (TCRdb year 2020). Libraries were prepared through the immunoSEQ multiplex PCR assay. TCRdb took over this immuneACCESS table, retaining in-frame rearrangements with V and J assigned. Such tables are incomplete; in checked studies, under half of the missing clones stem from an unresolved V gene, and the remainder is unexplained. For this sample there are some 190,000 clones; roughly three quarters appear just once. In total, the top ten clones hold roughly 14% of the sample. Sequencing input: PBMCs or T cells enriched from blood (not recorded which). These receptors came from a man aged 55 to 69 who had been exposed to COVID-19.

J is TRBJ2-7 and V is TRBV28; D uncertain. The CDR3 totals 13 residues. Trimming took 2 bases from V and 0 from J, leaving 5 bases between them. Germline V gene lookup returns CDR1 MDHEN and CDR2 SYDVKM. The CDR3 DNA reads as TGTGCCAGCAGTTTACCTCCCTCCTACGAGCAGTACTTC. It specifies CASSLPPSYEQYF.

The chain uses TRBV20-1 and TRBJ1-1; D is undetermined. The length of the CDR3 is 13 residues. The germline CDR1 and CDR2 sequences are DFQATT and SNEGSKA (reference sequence). Trimming pared 3 bases from V and 1 base from J, leaving 9 bases between. CDR3: CSASDRRNTEAFF. The CDR3 nucleotides read TGCAGTGCTAGTGATAGAAGGAACACTGAAGCTTTCTTT.

The chain combines TRBV12-5 with TRBJ1-5, with D possibly TRBD1 on 5 matching bases. Germline loops: CDR1 LGHNT, CDR2 FRNRAP. The CDR3 contains 15 residues. V lost 1 base, J lost 0 bases, and 7 bases lay in between. This chain's CDR3 is CASGLEGISNQPQHF. In DNA, the CDR3 is TGTGCTAGTGGTTTGGAGGGGATTAGCAATCAGCCCCAGCATTTT.

V is TRBV7-8 and J is TRBJ2-2; TRBD2 matches at 9 bases. V was clipped by 5 bases and J by 7 bases; unmatched bases: 5. From germline, CDR1 is SGHVS and CDR2 FQNEAQ. The CDR3 runs 14 residues. CDR3 nucleotides: TGTGCCAGCAGCGCGGGACTAGCTGGCGGGGAGCTGTTTTTT. Its translation: CASSAGLAGGELFF.

The rearrangement uses TRBV11-3 and TRBJ2-1; perhaps TRBD1 as D (5 bases). The V and J ends lost 6 bases and 4 bases respectively, with 13 bases between them. Germline CDR1 reads SGHNT; CDR2 reads YENEEA. The CDR3 runs to 14 residues. The CDR3 bases are TGTGCCAGCAGACGACAGCAGGATTACAATGAGCAGTTCTTC. It yields the protein CASRRQQDYNEQFF.

This CDR3 reads CASMTGVSNTEAFF. The CDR3, as DNA: TGTGCCAGCATGACAGGGGTATCGAACACTGAAGCTTTCTTT. The chain carries TRBV27 and TRBJ1-1, with 8 bases matching TRBD1. The junction had 5 bases not matched to a gene; V was cut back by 7 bases and J by 1 base. The CDR3 has 14 residues. Germline V gene data show CDR1 as MNHEY and CDR2 as SMNVEV (reference sequence).

The chain has TRBV5-1 and TRBJ1-2, with TRBD1 identical over 8 bases. This CDR3 is built from 16 residues. Germline V gene sequence: CDR1 SGHRS, CDR2 YFSETQ. Unmatched junction bases numbered 11, after V lost 3 bases and J lost 4 bases. The CDR3 DNA reads as TGCGCCAGCAGCTGGAATACCGGGACAGGCCCCTATGGCTACACCTTC. Amino acids: CASSWNTGTGPYGYTF.

This chain joins TRBV7-2 and TRBJ2-1; 12 bases line up with TRBD2. Germline lookup yields CDR1 SGHTA and CDR2 FQGNSA. CDR3 size: 16 residues. The ends lost 1 base at V and 9 bases at J; junction bases unmatched: 7. The CDR3, as DNA: TGTGCCAGCAGCTTAGTACGACTAGCGGGAGCGGGTGAGCAGTTCTTC. Amino acids: CASSLVRLAGAGEQFF.

This chain links TRBV7-9 with TRBJ1-1, with unresolved D. The V gene's germline CDR1 is SEHNR and CDR2 FQNEAQ (reference sequence). The V end was cut by 5 bases, the J end by 5 bases, with 15 bases between. The CDR3 sequence is 14 residues long. CDR3 coding DNA: TGTGCCAGCAGCGAAGAGGGATTCAGGACTGAAGCTTTCTTT. Its protein is CASSEEGFRTEAFF.

This chain connects TRBV7-2 to TRBJ2-5, with D possibly matching TRBD1 (6 bases). CDR1 and CDR2 from the germline V gene are SGHTA and FQGNSA. The CDR3 sequence is 14 residues long. The V end was cut by 1 base, the J end by 5 bases, with 11 bases between. CDR3 residues: CASSLDGRGETQYF. The CDR3 coding sequence is TGTGCCAGCAGCTTAGACGGCAGGGGCGAGACCCAGTACTTC.

J is TRBJ2-5 and V is TRBV24-1; perhaps TRBD1 as D (8 bases). V was pared by 3 bases and J by 5 bases, with 21 bases between. The CDR3 runs to 17 residues. Germline V gene lookup returns CDR1 KGHDR and CDR2 SFDVKD. CDR3: CATSDLTGGVKRETQYF. The DNA for the CDR3 is TGTGCCACCAGTGATCTTACAGGGGGGGTAAAAAGGGAGACCCAGTACTTC.

This chain joins TRBV7-2 and TRBJ1-5; D may be TRBD1 (5 bases). Germline-derived CDR1 and CDR2 are SGHTA and FQGNSA. The CDR3 extends over 17 amino acids. Trimming removed 3 bases at V and 0 bases at J, with 15 bases between. In DNA, the CDR3 is TGTGCCAGCAGCTTCGGCGGGACGGTATATAGCAATCAGCCCCAGCATTTT. Translation gives CASSFGGTVYSNQPQHF.

J is TRBJ1-4 and V is TRBV7-9; 8 nucleotides align to TRBD1. CDR1 and CDR2 from the germline V gene are SEHNR and FQNEAQ (reference sequence). The CDR3 covers 17 residues. The J segment lost 0 bases and the V segment lost 5 bases, leaving 8 bases of the junction unmatched. The CDR3 DNA is TGTGCCAGCAGCAGGACAGGGAGGATTACAACTAATGAAAAACTGTTTTTT. Protein sequence: CASSRTGRITTNEKLFF.

The chain recombines TRBV5-4 with TRBJ2-7, with D possibly matching TRBD2 (5 bases). Between the trimmed V and J ends, which lost 0 bases and 3 bases, there was a span of 13 bases. This CDR3 contains 15 residues. Germline V gene sequence: CDR1 SGHNT, CDR2 YYREEE (reference sequence). CDR3 bases: TGTGCCAGCAGCTTGGGAGCGGTCCAAGGCTACGAGCAGTACTTC. This gives the protein CASSLGAVQGYEQYF.

The genes are TRBV19 and TRBJ2-7, with D possibly matching TRBD2 (5 bases). There are 15 residues in the CDR3. The V end was cut by 5 bases, the J end by 5 bases, with 19 bases between. Germline V CDR1 and CDR2: LNHDA, SQIVND (reference sequence). CDR3 sequence reads: CASSPPGLSSHEQYF. CDR3 DNA sequence: TGTGCCAGTAGTCCTCCCGGACTTTCTTCCCACGAGCAGTACTTC.

This chain links TRBV4-1 with TRBJ2-1, with 8 positions matching TRBD1. Germline-derived CDR1 and CDR2 are MGHRA and YSYEKL. This CDR3 has 15 amino acids. Trimming at V came to 1 base and at J to 6 bases, leaving 5 bases not matched to a gene. CDR3 loop: CASSQGTGHGNEQFF. The CDR3 DNA reads TGCGCCAGCAGCCAAGGGACAGGGCATGGCAATGAGCAGTTCTTC.